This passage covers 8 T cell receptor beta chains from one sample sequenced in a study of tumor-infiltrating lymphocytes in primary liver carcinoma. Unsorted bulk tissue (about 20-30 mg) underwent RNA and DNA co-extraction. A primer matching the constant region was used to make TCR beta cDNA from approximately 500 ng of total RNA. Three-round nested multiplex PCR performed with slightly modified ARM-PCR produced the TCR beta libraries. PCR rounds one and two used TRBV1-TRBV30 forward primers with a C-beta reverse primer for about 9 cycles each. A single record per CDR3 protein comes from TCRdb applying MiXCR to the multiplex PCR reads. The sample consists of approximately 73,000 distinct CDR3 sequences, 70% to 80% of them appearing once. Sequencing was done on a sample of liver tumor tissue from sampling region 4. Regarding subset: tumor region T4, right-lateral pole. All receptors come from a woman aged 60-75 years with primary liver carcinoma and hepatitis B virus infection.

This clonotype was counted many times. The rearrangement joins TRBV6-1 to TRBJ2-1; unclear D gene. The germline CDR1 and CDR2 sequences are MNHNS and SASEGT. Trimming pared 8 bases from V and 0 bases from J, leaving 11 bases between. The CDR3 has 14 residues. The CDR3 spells CASRQQSSYNEQFF. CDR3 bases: TGTGCCAGCCGCCAACAGAGCTCCTACAATGAGCAGTTCTTC.

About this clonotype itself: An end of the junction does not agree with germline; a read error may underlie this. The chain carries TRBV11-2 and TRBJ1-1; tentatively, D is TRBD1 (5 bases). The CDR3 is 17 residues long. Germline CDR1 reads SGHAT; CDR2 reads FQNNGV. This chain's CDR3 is CVSSSRPTRGANTGAVF. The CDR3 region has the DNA TGTGTCAGCAGCTCCCGACCGACGCGAGGGGCGAACACTGGAGCTGTCTTT.

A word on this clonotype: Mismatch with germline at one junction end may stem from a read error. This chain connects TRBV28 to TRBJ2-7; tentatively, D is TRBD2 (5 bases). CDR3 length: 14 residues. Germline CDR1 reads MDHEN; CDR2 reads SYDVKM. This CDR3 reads CASSSTGVIGEQYF. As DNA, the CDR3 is TGTGCCAGCAGTTCGACCGGGGTAATAGGTGAGCAATACTTC.

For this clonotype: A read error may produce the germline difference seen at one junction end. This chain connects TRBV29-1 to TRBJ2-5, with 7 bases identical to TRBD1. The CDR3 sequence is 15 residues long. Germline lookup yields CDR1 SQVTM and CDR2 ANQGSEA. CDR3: CGVEGATGEQEIQYF. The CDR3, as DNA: TGCGGTGTTGAAGGGGCTACAGGGGAACAAGAGATCCAGTACTTC.

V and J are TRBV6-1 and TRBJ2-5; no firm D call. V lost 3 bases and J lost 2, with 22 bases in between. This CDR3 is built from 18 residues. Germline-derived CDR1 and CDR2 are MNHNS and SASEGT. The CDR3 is CASSDFCRAGLAQETQYF. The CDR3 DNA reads TGTGCCAGCAGTGATTTTTGTAGGGCCGGTTTGGCACAAGAGACCCAGTACTTC.

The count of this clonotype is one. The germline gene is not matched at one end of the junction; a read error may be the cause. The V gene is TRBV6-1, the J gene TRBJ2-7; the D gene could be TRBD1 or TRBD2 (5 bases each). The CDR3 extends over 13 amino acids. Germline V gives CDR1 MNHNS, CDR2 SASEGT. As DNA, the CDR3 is TGTGCCAGCGGGAGTGACAGACCCTACGATCAGTACTTC. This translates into CASGSDRPYDQYF.

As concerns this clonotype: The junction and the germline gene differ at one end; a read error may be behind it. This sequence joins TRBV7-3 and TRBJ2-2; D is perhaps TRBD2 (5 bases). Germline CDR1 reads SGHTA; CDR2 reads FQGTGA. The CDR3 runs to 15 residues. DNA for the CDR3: TGTGCCAGCAACTTATCTAGCTTAAACACCGGGGAGCTGTTTTTT. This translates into CASNLSSLNTGELFF.

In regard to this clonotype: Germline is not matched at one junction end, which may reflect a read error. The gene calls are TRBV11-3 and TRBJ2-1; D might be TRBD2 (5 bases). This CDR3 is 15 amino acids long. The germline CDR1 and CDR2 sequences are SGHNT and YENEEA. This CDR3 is CASSLGTSGKLEQLF. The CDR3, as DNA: TGTGCCAGTAGCTTAGGAACTAGTGGGAAGCTTGAACAGCTCTTC.